These T cell receptor beta chains were read from a single sample in a study of blood T cells in healthy people across ages. MiXCR, applied by TCRdb to the 5' RACE reads, yields one record per CDR3 protein. Here the sample spans 1 million to 1.2 million distinct CDR3 sequences, less than 45% being singletons. Input material: blood. These receptors were taken from a man aged 18 to 29 in good health. The CDR3 runs from the conserved cysteine through the conserved F or W. Each record gives: V gene, J gene, clone size, D gene, CDR3 protein, CDR3 DNA. The D gene is left open where the match is weak. Size is omitted from some rows. Given values are once, few, many or a class for expanded clones.

v_gene: TRBV15; j_gene: TRBJ2-1; abundance: -; d_gene: -; CDR3aa: CATSRVAAGRNEQFF; CDR3nt: TGTGCCACCAGCAGAGTTGCAGCAGGGCGTAATGAGCAGTTCTTC
v_gene: TRBV2; j_gene: TRBJ1-6; abundance: -; d_gene: -; CDR3aa: CASSPGAWRNSPLHF; CDR3nt: TGTGCCAGCAGTCCAGGCGCGTGGCGGAATTCACCCCTCCACTTT
v_gene: TRBV4-1; j_gene: TRBJ2-1; abundance: -; d_gene: TRBD2; CDR3aa: CASSQDRSSGGSYNEQFF; CDR3nt: TGCGCCAGCAGCCAAGATAGGTCGAGCGGGGGTTCCTACAATGAGCAGTTCTTC
v_gene: TRBV30; j_gene: TRBJ2-3; abundance: -; d_gene: -; CDR3aa: CAWSGGGRSDTQYF; CDR3nt: TGTGCCTGGAGTGGGGGCGGTCGCTCAGATACGCAGTATTTT
v_gene: TRBV20-1; j_gene: TRBJ1-4; abundance: few; d_gene: -; CDR3aa: CSARGGPGRKLFF; CDR3nt: TGCAGTGCTAGAGGGGGGCCGGGCCGAAAACTGTTTTTT
v_gene: TRBV12-3/TRBV12-4; j_gene: TRBJ2-5; abundance: many; d_gene: TRBD2; CDR3aa: CASNARGLAGETQYF; CDR3nt: TGTGCCAGCAATGCCCGAGGACTAGCGGGGGAGACCCAGTACTTC
v_gene: TRBV7-6; j_gene: TRBJ1-1; abundance: once; d_gene: -; CDR3aa: CASSLEGGGVPEAFF; CDR3nt: TGTGCCAGCAGCTTAGAGGGGGGCGGAGTCCCTGAAGCTTTCTTT
v_gene: TRBV4-2; j_gene: TRBJ1-6; abundance: -; d_gene: TRBD1; CDR3aa: CASSTTGNSPLHF; CDR3nt: TGTGCCAGCAGCACGACAGGGAATTCACCCCTCCACTTT
v_gene: TRBV12-3/TRBV12-4; j_gene: TRBJ1-4; abundance: -; d_gene: TRBD1; CDR3aa: CASSFETTGKRATNEKLFF; CDR3nt: TGTGCCAGCAGTTTTGAGACGACAGGGAAGAGAGCAACTAATGAAAAACTGTTTTTT
v_gene: TRBV2; j_gene: TRBJ2-7; abundance: few; d_gene: -; CDR3aa: CASSRFRQDYEQYF; CDR3nt: TGTGCCAGCAGTCGATTTCGACAGGACTACGAGCAGTACTTC
v_gene: TRBV7-2; j_gene: TRBJ1-3; abundance: -; d_gene: -; CDR3aa: CASSVGGLPSGNTIYF; CDR3nt: TGTGCCAGCAGCGTTGGGGGACTCCCCTCTGGAAACACCATATATTTT
v_gene: TRBV7-8; j_gene: TRBJ1-1; abundance: -; d_gene: TRBD1; CDR3aa: CASSLTGVNAEAFF; CDR3nt: TGTGCCAGCAGCCTGACAGGGGTGAACGCTGAAGCTTTCTTT
v_gene: TRBV11-2; j_gene: TRBJ2-3; abundance: -; d_gene: -; CDR3aa: CASSLDGGVRTDTQYF; CDR3nt: TGTGCCAGCAGCTTAGACGGCGGGGTTCGCACAGATACGCAGTATTTT
v_gene: TRBV4-3; j_gene: TRBJ2-3; abundance: few; d_gene: TRBD2; CDR3aa: CASSQDLAGASTDTQYF; CDR3nt: TGCGCCAGCAGCCAAGATCTAGCGGGGGCGAGCACAGATACGCAGTATTTT
v_gene: TRBV4-3; j_gene: TRBJ2-7; abundance: few; d_gene: TRBD2; CDR3aa: CASSVRWAGGSSYEQYF; CDR3nt: TGCGCCAGCAGCGTGAGATGGGCGGGGGGGAGCTCCTACGAGCAGTACTTC
v_gene: TRBV6-6; j_gene: TRBJ2-7; abundance: -; d_gene: TRBD2; CDR3aa: CASSSVAGAYEQYF; CDR3nt: TGTGCCAGCAGTTCCGTAGCGGGAGCCTACGAGCAGTACTTC
v_gene: TRBV10-3; j_gene: TRBJ2-3; abundance: -; d_gene: TRBD1; CDR3aa: CANGQVEGTDTQYF; CDR3nt: TGTGCCAACGGACAGGTGGAGGGCACAGATACGCAGTATTTT
v_gene: TRBV20-1; j_gene: TRBJ2-1; abundance: few; d_gene: -; CDR3aa: CSLGGREPYNEQFF; CDR3nt: TGCAGTCTTGGGGGCCGCGAGCCCTACAATGAGCAGTTCTTC
v_gene: TRBV21-1; j_gene: TRBJ2-5; abundance: -; d_gene: -; CDR3aa: CASSNESEAGGVTQLETQYF; CDR3nt: TGTGCCAGCAGCAACGAGTCAGAGGCAGGGGGGGTCACGCAGTTAGAGACCCAGTACTTC
v_gene: TRBV7-2; j_gene: TRBJ2-1; abundance: few; d_gene: TRBD1; CDR3aa: CASSPPLDRGGNEQFF; CDR3nt: TGTGCCAGCAGCCCTCCGTTGGACAGGGGCGGGAATGAGCAGTTCTTC
v_gene: TRBV6-2/TRBV6-3; j_gene: TRBJ1-5; abundance: -; d_gene: -; CDR3aa: CASSYGPLASNQPQHF; CDR3nt: TGTGCCAGCAGTTACGGGCCCCTCGCCAGCAATCAGCCCCAGCATTTT
v_gene: TRBV7-2; j_gene: TRBJ1-1; abundance: -; d_gene: TRBD1; CDR3aa: CASSLPTDRAYWDTEAFF; CDR3nt: TGTGCCAGCAGTTTACCAACGGACAGGGCCTATTGGGACACTGAAGCTTTCTTT
v_gene: TRBV18; j_gene: TRBJ2-4; abundance: few; d_gene: -; CDR3aa: CASSPRPAEVAKNIQYF; CDR3nt: TGTGCCAGCTCACCACGGCCCGCTGAGGTAGCCAAAAACATTCAGTACTTC
v_gene: TRBV5-5; j_gene: TRBJ2-7; abundance: -; d_gene: TRBD2; CDR3aa: CASSLPSSGGVYEQYF; CDR3nt: TGTGCCAGCAGCTTGCCCTCAAGCGGGGGAGTCTATGAGCAGTACTTC